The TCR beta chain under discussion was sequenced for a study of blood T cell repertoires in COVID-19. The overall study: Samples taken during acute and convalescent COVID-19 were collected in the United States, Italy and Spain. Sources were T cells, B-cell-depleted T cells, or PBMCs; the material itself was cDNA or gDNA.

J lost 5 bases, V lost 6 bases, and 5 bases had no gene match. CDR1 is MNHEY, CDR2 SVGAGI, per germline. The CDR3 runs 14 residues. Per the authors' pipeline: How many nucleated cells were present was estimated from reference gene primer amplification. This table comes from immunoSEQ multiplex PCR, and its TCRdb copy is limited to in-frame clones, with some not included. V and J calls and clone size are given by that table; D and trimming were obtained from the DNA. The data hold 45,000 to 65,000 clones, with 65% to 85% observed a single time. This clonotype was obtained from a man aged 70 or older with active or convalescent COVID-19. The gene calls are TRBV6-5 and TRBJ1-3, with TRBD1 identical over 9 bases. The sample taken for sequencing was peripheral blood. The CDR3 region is CASRAGTGRNTIYF. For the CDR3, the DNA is TGTGCCAGCAGAGCCGGGACAGGGAGAAACACCATATATTTT.